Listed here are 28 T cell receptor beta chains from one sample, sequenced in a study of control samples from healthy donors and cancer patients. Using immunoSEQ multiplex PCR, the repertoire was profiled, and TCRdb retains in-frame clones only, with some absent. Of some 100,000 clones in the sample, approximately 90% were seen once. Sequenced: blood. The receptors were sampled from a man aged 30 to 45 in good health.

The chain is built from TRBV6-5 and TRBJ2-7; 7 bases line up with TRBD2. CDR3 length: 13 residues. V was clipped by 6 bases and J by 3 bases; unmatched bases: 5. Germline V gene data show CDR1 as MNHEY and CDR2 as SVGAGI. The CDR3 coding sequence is TGTGCCAGCAGCCCGGGACTACACTACGAGCAGTACTTC. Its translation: CASSPGLHYEQYF.

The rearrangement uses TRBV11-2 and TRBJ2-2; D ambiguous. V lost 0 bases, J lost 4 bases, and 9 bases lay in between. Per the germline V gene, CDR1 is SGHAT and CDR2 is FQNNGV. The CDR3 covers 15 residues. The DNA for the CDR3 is TGTGCCAGCAGCTTAGATAGGACCGGCACCGGGGAGCTGTTTTTT. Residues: CASSLDRTGTGELFF.

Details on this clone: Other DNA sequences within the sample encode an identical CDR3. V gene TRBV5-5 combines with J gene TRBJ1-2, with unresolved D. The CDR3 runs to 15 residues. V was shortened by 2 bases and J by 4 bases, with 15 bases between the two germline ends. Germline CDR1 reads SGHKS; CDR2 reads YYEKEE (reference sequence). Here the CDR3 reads CASSFRAVGFYGYTF. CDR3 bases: TGTGCCAGCAGCTTCCGGGCCGTAGGCTTCTATGGCTACACCTTC.

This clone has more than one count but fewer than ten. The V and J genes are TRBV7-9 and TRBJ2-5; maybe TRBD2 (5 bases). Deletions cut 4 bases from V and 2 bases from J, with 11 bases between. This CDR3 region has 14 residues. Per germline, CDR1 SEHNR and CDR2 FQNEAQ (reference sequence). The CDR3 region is CASSSSREQETQYF. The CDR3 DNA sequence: TGTGCCAGCAGCTCCTCAAGGGAGCAAGAGACCCAGTACTTC.

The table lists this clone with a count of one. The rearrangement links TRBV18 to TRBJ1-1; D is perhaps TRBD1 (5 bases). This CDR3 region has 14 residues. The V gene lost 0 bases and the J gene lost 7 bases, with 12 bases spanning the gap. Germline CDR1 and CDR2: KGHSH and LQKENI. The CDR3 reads CASSPPRQGGEAFF. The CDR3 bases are TGTGCCAGCTCACCACCCCGGCAGGGTGGTGAAGCTTTCTTT.

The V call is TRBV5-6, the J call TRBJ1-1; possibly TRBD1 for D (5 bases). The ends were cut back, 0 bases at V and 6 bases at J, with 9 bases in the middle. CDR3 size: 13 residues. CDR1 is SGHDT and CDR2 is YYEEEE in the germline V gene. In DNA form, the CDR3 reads TGTGCCAGCAGCTTGGTTTTCAGGGCTGAAGCTTTCTTT. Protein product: CASSLVFRAEAFF.

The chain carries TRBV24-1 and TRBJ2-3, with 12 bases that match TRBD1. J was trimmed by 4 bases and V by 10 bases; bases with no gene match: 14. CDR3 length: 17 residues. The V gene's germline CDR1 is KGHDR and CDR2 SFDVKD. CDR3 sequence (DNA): TGTGCCACAGGCTATACGGGACAGGGGGCAGGGGCAGATACGCAGTATTTT. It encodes CATGYTGQGAGADTQYF.

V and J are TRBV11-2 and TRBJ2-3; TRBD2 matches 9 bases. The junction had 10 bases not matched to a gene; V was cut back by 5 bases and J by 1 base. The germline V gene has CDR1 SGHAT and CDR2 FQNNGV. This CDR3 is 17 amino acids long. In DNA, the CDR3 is TGTGCCAGCAGCCGTACCGGGGTAGCGGGGGGCACAGATACGCAGTATTTT. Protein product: CASSRTGVAGGTDTQYF. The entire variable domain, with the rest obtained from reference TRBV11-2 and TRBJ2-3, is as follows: EAGVAQSPRYKIIEKRQSVAFWCNPISGHATLYWYQQILGQGPKLLIQFQNNGVVDDSQLPKDRFSAERLKGVDSTLKIQPAKLEDSAVYLCASSRTGVAGGTDTQYFGPGTRLTVL.

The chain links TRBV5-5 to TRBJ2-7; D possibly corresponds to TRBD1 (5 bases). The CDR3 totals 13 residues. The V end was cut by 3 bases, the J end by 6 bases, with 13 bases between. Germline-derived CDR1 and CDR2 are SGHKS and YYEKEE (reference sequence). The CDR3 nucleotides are TGTGCCAGCAGCTACATCCCTCAGGGCGAGCAGTACTTC. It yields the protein CASSYIPQGEQYF.

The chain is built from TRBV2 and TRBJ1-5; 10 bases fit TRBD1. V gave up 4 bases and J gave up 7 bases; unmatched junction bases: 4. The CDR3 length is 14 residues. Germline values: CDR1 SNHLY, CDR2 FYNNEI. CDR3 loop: CASSGQGARQPQHF. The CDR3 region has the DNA TGTGCCAGCAGTGGACAGGGGGCTCGACAGCCCCAGCATTTT. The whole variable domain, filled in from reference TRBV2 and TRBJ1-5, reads EPEVTQTPSHQVTQMGQEVILRCVPISNHLYFYWYRQILGQKVEFLVSFYNNEISEKSEIFDDQFSVERPDGSNFTLKIRSTKLEDSAMYFCASSGQGARQPQHFGDGTRLSIL.

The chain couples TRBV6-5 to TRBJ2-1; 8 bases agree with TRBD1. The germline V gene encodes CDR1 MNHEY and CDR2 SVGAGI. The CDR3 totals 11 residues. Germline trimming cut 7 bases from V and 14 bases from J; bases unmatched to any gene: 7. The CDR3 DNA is TGTGCCAGCACCCTGGACAGGGTGGAGTTCTTC. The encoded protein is CASTLDRVEFF.

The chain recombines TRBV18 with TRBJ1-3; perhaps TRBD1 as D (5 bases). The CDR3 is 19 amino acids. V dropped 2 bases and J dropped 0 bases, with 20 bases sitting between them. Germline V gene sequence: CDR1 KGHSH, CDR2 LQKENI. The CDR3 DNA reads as TGTGCCAGCTCACCAACGCCTTTCGGAGGGGACTTCTCTGGAAACACCATATATTTT. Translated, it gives CASSPTPFGGDFSGNTIYF.

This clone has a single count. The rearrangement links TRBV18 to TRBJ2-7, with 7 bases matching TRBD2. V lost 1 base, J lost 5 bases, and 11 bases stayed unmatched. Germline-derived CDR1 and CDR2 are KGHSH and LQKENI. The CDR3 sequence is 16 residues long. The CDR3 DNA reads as TGTGCCAGCTCACCACGGGGGGGGAATCAGCTTCACGAGCAGTACTTC. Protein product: CASSPRGGNQLHEQYF.

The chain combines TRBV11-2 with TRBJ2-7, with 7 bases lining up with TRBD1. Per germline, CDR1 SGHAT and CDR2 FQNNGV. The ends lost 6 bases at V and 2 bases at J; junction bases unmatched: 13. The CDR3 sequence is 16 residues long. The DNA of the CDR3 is TGTGCCAGCAGATCACTCCGGGACAGCAAACCCTACGAGCAGTACTTC. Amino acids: CASRSLRDSKPYEQYF.

The CDR3 protein is CASSLGQGPGPQHF. CDR3 nucleotides: TGTGCCAGCAGCTTAGGGCAGGGGCCTGGGCCCCAGCATTTT. The chain has TRBV11-2 and TRBJ1-5; weak D call: TRBD1 (6 bases). Germline CDR1 and CDR2: SGHAT and FQNNGV. The CDR3 covers 14 residues. V was shortened by 1 base and J by 9 bases, with 13 bases between the two germline ends. The full variable domain, with the rest looked up from reference TRBV11-2 and TRBJ1-5, is EAGVAQSPRYKIIEKRQSVAFWCNPISGHATLYWYQQILGQGPKLLIQFQNNGVVDDSQLPKDRFSAERLKGVDSTLKIQPAKLEDSAVYLCASSLGQGPGPQHFGDGTRLSIL.

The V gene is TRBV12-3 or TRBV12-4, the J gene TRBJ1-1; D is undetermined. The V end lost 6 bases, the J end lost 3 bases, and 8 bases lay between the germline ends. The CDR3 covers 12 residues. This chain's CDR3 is CASRLRYTEAFF. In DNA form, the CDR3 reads TGTGCCAGCAGACTTAGATACACTGAAGCTTTCTTT.

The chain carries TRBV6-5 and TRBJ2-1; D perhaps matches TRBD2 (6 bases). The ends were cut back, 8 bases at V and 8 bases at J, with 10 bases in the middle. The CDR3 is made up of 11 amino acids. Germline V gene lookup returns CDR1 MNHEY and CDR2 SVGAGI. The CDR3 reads CASGLQHEQFF. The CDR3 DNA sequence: TGTGCCAGCGGACTACAACATGAGCAGTTCTTC.

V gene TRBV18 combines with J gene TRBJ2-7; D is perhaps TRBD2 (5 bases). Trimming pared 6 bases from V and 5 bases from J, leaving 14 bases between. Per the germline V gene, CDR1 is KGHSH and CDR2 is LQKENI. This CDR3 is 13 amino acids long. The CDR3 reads CASSSQDGDEQYF. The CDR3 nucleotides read TGTGCCAGCTCCTCTCAGGACGGGGACGAGCAGTACTTC.

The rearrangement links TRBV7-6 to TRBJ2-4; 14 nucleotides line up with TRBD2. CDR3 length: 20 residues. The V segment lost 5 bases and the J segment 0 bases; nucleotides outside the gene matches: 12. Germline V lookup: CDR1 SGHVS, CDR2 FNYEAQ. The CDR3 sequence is CASSRAAGLAGALAKNIQYF. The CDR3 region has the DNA TGTGCCAGCAGCCGAGCCGCGGGACTAGCGGGAGCTCTAGCCAAAAACATTCAGTACTTC.

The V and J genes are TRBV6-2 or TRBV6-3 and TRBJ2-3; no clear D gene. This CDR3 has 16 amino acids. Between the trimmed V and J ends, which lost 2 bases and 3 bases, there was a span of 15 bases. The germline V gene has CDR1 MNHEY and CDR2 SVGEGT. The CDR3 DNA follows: TGTGCCAGCAGTTACCACGGCTTTATCCGAACAGATACGCAGTATTTT. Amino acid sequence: CASSYHGFIRTDTQYF.

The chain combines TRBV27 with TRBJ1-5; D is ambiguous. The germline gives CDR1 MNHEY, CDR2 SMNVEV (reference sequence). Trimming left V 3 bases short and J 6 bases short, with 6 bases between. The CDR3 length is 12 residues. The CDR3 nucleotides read TGTGCCAGCAGTTTTGTCGGTCAGCCCCAGCATTTT. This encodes CASSFVGQPQHF.

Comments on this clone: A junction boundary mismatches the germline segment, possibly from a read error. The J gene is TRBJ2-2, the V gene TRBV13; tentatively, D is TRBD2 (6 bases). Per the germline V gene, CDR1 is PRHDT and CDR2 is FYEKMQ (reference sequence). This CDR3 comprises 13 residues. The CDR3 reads CASSVGTLRELFF. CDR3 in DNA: TGTGCCAGCAGCGTAGGGACTTTAAGGGAGCTGTTTTTT.

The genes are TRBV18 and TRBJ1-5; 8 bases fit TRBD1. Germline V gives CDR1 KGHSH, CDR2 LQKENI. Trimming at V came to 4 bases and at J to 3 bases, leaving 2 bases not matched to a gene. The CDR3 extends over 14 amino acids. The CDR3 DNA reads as TGTGCCAGCTCACGACAGGGGATCAATCAGCCCCAGCATTTT. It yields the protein CASSRQGINQPQHF.

CDR3 protein: CASSPGGRNTEAFF. CDR3 nucleotide sequence: TGTGCCAGCAGCCCTGGGGGGAGGAACACTGAAGCTTTCTTT. The chain is built from TRBV11-2 and TRBJ1-1, with D possibly being TRBD1 (5 bases). Germline-derived CDR1 and CDR2 are SGHAT and FQNNGV. V lost 5 bases and J 1 base, leaving 11 bases between the germline ends. This CDR3 spans 14 amino acids. The variable domain in full, completed from reference TRBV11-2 and TRBJ1-1, reads EAGVAQSPRYKIIEKRQSVAFWCNPISGHATLYWYQQILGQGPKLLIQFQNNGVVDDSQLPKDRFSAERLKGVDSTLKIQPAKLEDSAVYLCASSPGGRNTEAFFGQGTRLTVV.

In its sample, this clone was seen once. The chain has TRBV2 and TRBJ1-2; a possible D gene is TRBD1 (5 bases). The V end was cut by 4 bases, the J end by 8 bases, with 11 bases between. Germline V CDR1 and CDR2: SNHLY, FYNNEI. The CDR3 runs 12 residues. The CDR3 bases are TGTGCCAGCAGTGGGCAGGGAGGCGGCTACACCTTC. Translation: CASSGQGGGYTF.

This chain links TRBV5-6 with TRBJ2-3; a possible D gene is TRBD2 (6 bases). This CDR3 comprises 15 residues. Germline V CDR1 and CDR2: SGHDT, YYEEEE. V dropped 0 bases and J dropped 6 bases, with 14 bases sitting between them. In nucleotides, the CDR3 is TGTGCCAGCAGCTTGGTTAGCTTACGGGGGGATACGCAGTATTTT. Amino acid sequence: CASSLVSLRGDTQYF.

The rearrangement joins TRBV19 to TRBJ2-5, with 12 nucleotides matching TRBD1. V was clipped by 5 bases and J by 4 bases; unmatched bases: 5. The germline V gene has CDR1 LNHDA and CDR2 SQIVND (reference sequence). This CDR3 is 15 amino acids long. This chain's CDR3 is CASSLGTGGAETQYF. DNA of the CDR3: TGTGCCAGTAGTCTAGGGACAGGGGGCGCAGAGACCCAGTACTTC. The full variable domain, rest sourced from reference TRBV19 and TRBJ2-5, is DGGITQSPKYLFRKEGQNVTLSCEQNLNHDAMYWYRQDPGQGLRLIYYSQIVNDFQKGDIAEGYSVSREKKESFPLTVTSAQKNPTAFYLCASSLGTGGAETQYFGPGTRLLVL.

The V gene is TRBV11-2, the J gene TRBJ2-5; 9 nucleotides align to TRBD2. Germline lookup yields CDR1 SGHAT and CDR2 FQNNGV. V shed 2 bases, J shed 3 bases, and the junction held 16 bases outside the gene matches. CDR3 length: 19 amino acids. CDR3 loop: CASSLPLGERGVTEETQYF. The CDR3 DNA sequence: TGTGCCAGCAGCTTACCCTTGGGGGAGCGGGGGGTTACGGAAGAGACCCAGTACTTC. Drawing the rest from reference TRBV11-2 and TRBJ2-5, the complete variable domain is EAGVAQSPRYKIIEKRQSVAFWCNPISGHATLYWYQQILGQGPKLLIQFQNNGVVDDSQLPKDRFSAERLKGVDSTLKIQPAKLEDSAVYLCASSLPLGERGVTEETQYFGPGTRLLVL.